Following are 29 T cell receptor beta chains from one sample sequenced in a study of T cells in Graves' hyperthyroidism and ophthalmopathy. Amplification of TCR beta CDR3 regions used RNA as the template. The HTBI primer set was used in a first-round RT-PCR of the TCR CDR3. TCRdb processed the multiplex PCR reads anew with MiXCR; each CDR3 protein has one entry. The top ten hold roughly 20% of the sample, which has some 380,000 distinct CDR3 sequences, approximately 12% seen once. Material for sequencing was blood. The receptors derive from a man in his thirties or forties with Graves' hyperthyroidism that later progressed to Graves' ophthalmopathy.

In its sample, this clonotype was seen a few times. This chain connects TRBV10-2 to TRBJ1-1; D is ambiguous. Germline V gene sequence: CDR1 WSHSY, CDR2 SAAADI. The length of the CDR3 is 15 residues. V was clipped by 3 bases and J by 1 base, with 12 bases between them. The CDR3 loop is CASSDSTIPNTEAFF. The CDR3 DNA follows: TGCGCCAGCAGTGACTCGACAATTCCGAACACTGAAGCTTTCTTT.

This clonotype was detected ten times or more. The CDR3 nucleotides read TGTGCCAGCAGCCCGAGACAGGGGGGAAACACTGAAGCTTTCTTT. Its protein is CASSPRQGGNTEAFF. This chain uses TRBV11-2 with TRBJ1-1, with 9 positions matching TRBD1. The CDR3 is 15 amino acids. With 5 bases clipped from V and 2 bases from J, the junction kept 6 bases outside the gene matches. Per germline, CDR1 SGHAT and CDR2 FQNNGV. The entire variable domain, with the rest obtained from reference TRBV11-2 and TRBJ1-1, is as follows: EAGVAQSPRYKIIEKRQSVAFWCNPISGHATLYWYQQILGQGPKLLIQFQNNGVVDDSQLPKDRFSAERLKGVDSTLKIQPAKLEDSAVYLCASSPRQGGNTEAFFGQGTRLTVV.

Many counts were recorded for this clonotype. The V call is TRBV11-1, the J call TRBJ2-1; TRBD1 is a possible D gene (5 bases). Per the germline V gene, CDR1 is SGHAT and CDR2 is FQDESV (reference sequence). The CDR3 runs to 14 residues. Trimming pared 1 base from V and 12 bases from J, leaving 16 bases between. CDR3 DNA sequence: TGTGCCAGCAGCTTAGAGGGGTTGATCCCGACGCAGTTCTTC. It translates to CASSLEGLIPTQFF.

The rearrangement uses TRBV27 and TRBJ2-2; D is unresolved. The germline CDR1 and CDR2 sequences are MNHEY and SMNVEV (reference sequence). The V gene lost 3 bases and the J gene lost 9 bases, with 14 bases spanning the gap. There are 14 residues in the CDR3. The CDR3 bases are TGTGCCAGCAGTTTTTTGGTACCTCCCCGGGAGCTGTTTTTT. This gives the protein CASSFLVPPRELFF.

This clonotype was seen at least ten times. This chain uses TRBV24-1 with TRBJ1-5; D perhaps matches TRBD1 (6 bases). The V end lost 2 bases, the J end lost 7 bases, and 14 bases lay between the germline ends. CDR1 and CDR2 (germline): KGHDR, SFDVKD. There are 15 residues in the CDR3. The CDR3 spells CATSDSGGALQPQHF. As DNA, the CDR3 is TGTGCCACCAGTGATTCGGGGGGCGCACTACAGCCCCAGCATTTT.

This clonotype was detected only a few times. J is TRBJ2-1 and V is TRBV19; D unresolved. This CDR3 region has 15 residues. V shed 7 bases and J shed 1 base, with 14 bases lying between them. Germline V CDR1 and CDR2: LNHDA, SQIVND (reference sequence). CDR3 region: CASNPGLASYNEQFF. CDR3 sequence (DNA): TGTGCCAGTAACCCAGGCCTTGCTTCCTACAATGAGCAGTTCTTC.

This clonotype was detected only a few times. J is TRBJ1-2 and V is TRBV3-1, with D perhaps TRBD1 (6 bases). CDR1 is LGHDT and CDR2 is YNNKEL in the germline V gene (reference sequence). V dropped 0 bases and J dropped 2 bases, with 10 bases sitting between them. The length of the CDR3 is 15 residues. The CDR3 here is CASSQDGQGNYGYTF. The CDR3 DNA reads TGTGCCAGCAGCCAAGATGGGCAGGGGAACTATGGCTACACCTTC.

This clonotype has ten or more counts. J is TRBJ1-2 and V is TRBV28; the match to TRBD1 covers 7 bases. The junction had 11 bases not matched to a gene; V was cut back by 5 bases and J by 5 bases. CDR1 and CDR2 from the germline V gene are MDHEN and SYDVKM. The CDR3 consists of 15 residues. In nucleotides, the CDR3 is TGTGCCAGCAGTCTCAAATGGGGACAGTCTTATGGCTACACCTTC. Translation gives CASSLKWGQSYGYTF.

The V gene is TRBV5-4, the J gene TRBJ2-1; TRBD1 matches at 10 bases. The length of the CDR3 is 15 residues. The germline CDR1 and CDR2 sequences are SGHNT and YYREEE (reference sequence). The V segment lost 4 bases and the J segment 9 bases; nucleotides outside the gene matches: 10. CDR3: CASSPGTGVFGEQFF. DNA for the CDR3: TGTGCCAGCAGCCCCGGGACAGGGGTATTTGGTGAGCAGTTCTTC.

This clonotype appeared a few times. The CDR3 bases are TGTGCCAGCAGCCGAGGACTGACCTACGAGCAGTACTTC. Its protein is CASSRGLTYEQYF. The chain uses TRBV3-1 and TRBJ2-7; the D gene is possibly TRBD2 (5 bases). V lost 4 bases and J 2 bases, leaving 9 bases between the germline ends. The CDR3 runs 13 residues. Germline CDR1 is LGHDT and CDR2 is YNNKEL (reference sequence).

This clonotype has more than one count but fewer than ten. This chain uses TRBV6-5 with TRBJ1-6; the match to TRBD1 covers 7 bases. This CDR3 is built from 14 residues. After removal of 0 bases from V and 9 bases from J, the junction contained 2 bases not matched to a gene. Per germline, CDR1 MNHEY and CDR2 SVGAGI. In DNA, the CDR3 is TGTGCCAGCAGTTACTCAACAGGGGTTTCACCCCTCCACTTT. Translated, it gives CASSYSTGVSPLHF.

The V gene is TRBV28, the J gene TRBJ2-1, with TRBD1 identical over 7 bases. The J segment lost 8 bases and the V segment lost 6 bases, leaving 7 bases of the junction unmatched. Germline values: CDR1 MDHEN, CDR2 SYDVKM. CDR3 length equals 13 residues. As DNA, the CDR3 is TGTGCCAGCAGCATGACAGGGATACATGAGCAGTTCTTC. As protein: CASSMTGIHEQFF.

This clonotype was recorded at least ten times. The chain's CDR3 is CASSPSLNYGYTF. The CDR3 nucleotides read TGTGCCAGCAGCCCCAGCCTTAACTATGGCTACACCTTC. The rearrangement joins TRBV12-3 or TRBV12-4 to TRBJ1-2; D is unclear. V shed 6 bases and J shed 1 base, with 9 bases lying between them. The CDR3 has 13 residues.

The CDR3 spells CASSYSLSGAGHGYTF. CDR3 nucleotides: TGTGCCAGCAGTTACTCGTTGTCAGGGGCGGGTCATGGCTACACCTTC. The chain has TRBV6-5 and TRBJ1-2, with a weak D call TRBD1 (6 bases). Germline values: CDR1 MNHEY, CDR2 SVGAGI. The V end was cut by 0 bases, the J end by 6 bases, with 17 bases between. The CDR3 spans 16 residues.

This clonotype has a handful of counts. The chain employs TRBV5-8 and TRBJ2-1; 7 nucleotides agree with TRBD2. Germline loops: CDR1 SGHTS, CDR2 YDEGEE. This CDR3 has 15 residues. V shed 1 base, J shed 4 bases, and the junction held 5 bases outside the gene matches. The CDR3 bases are TGTGCCAGCAGCTTGAAGCGGGGAGCATACAATGAGCAGTTCTTC. Protein: CASSLKRGAYNEQFF.

This clonotype was counted many times. This rearrangement joins TRBV7-9 to TRBJ1-2; D not resolved. V was trimmed by 7 bases and J by 6 bases, leaving 9 bases between them. CDR1 is SEHNR and CDR2 is FQNEAQ in the germline V gene (reference sequence). This CDR3 has 11 residues. The CDR3 bases are TGTGCCAGCAAACGGGGAAATGGCTACACCTTC. Its translation: CASKRGNGYTF. Full variable domain (outside the CDR3, taken from reference TRBV7-9 and TRBJ1-2): DTGVSQNPRHKITKRGQNVTFRCDPISEHNRLYWYRQTLGQGPEFLTYFQNEAQLEKSRLLSDRFSAERPKGSFSTLEIQRTEQGDSAMYLCASKRGNGYTFGSGTRLTVV.

This clonotype showed up many times. The V call is TRBV15, the J call TRBJ1-5, with D possibly TRBD1 on 5 matching bases. The CDR3 spans 17 residues. Trimming left V 1 base short and J 3 bases short, with 16 bases between. Germline lookup yields CDR1 LNHNV and CDR2 YYDKDF (reference sequence). The CDR3 loop reads CATSRVDWGTSNQPQHF. The CDR3 DNA sequence: TGTGCCACCAGCAGAGTCGATTGGGGGACCTCCAATCAGCCCCAGCATTTT.

V gene TRBV25-1 combines with J gene TRBJ1-3; D call uncertain. The CDR3 extends over 15 amino acids. Germline values: CDR1 MGHDK, CDR2 SYGVNS. V lost 1 base and J 2 bases, leaving 9 bases between the germline ends. The CDR3 region is CASSEWVATGNTIYF. The CDR3 DNA is TGTGCCAGCAGTGAATGGGTCGCAACTGGAAACACCATATATTTT.

As regards this clonotype: This clone may be a read error of a much larger clone one base away. The genes are TRBV4-1 and TRBJ2-1, with D possibly TRBD2 on 6 matching bases. CDR3 size: 17 residues. Germline CDR1 and CDR2: MGHRA and YSYEKL. V lost 2 bases to trimming and J lost 2 bases, with 16 bases between them. In nucleotides, the CDR3 is TGCGCCAGCAGCCAACTTAACGTACCGGGGGCCTACAATGAGCAGTTCTTC. Amino acids: CASSQLNVPGAYNEQFF.

In this sample, this clonotype turned up many times. The gene calls are TRBV11-2 and TRBJ2-2; D is possibly TRBD1 (6 bases). Trimming cost V 6 bases and J 1 base, with 6 bases left between them. CDR3 length: 13 amino acids. The germline CDR1 and CDR2 sequences are SGHAT and FQNNGV. CDR3 amino acids: CASRTGNTGELFF. The CDR3 DNA reads as TGTGCCAGCAGGACAGGGAACACCGGGGAGCTGTTTTTT.

The chain uses TRBV5-6 and TRBJ2-7; 10 bases agree with TRBD2. J lost 0 bases, V lost 4 bases, and 10 bases had no gene match. This CDR3 has 17 residues. The germline V gene encodes CDR1 SGHDT and CDR2 YYEEEE. Here the CDR3 reads CASSPTTSGEASYEQYF. CDR3 coding DNA: TGTGCCAGCAGCCCAACTACTAGCGGGGAAGCCTCCTACGAGCAGTACTTC.

This clonotype occurred a few times. The chain links TRBV20-1 to TRBJ2-7; 9 bases fit TRBD2. Germline V gene lookup returns CDR1 DFQATT and CDR2 SNEGSKA (reference sequence). The CDR3 runs 14 residues. V lost 6 bases to trimming and J lost 0 bases; unmatched junction nucleotides: 6. The CDR3 is CSATSGSSSYEQYF. The CDR3 DNA reads as TGCAGTGCCACTAGCGGGTCCAGCTCCTACGAGCAGTACTTC.

This clonotype was found a few times. The rearrangement links TRBV30 to TRBJ1-3, with D possibly matching TRBD1 (6 bases). Between the trimmed V and J ends, which lost 3 bases and 0 bases, there was a span of 9 bases. CDR1 is GTSNPN, CDR2 SVGIG, per germline (reference sequence). The CDR3 runs 14 residues. Written as DNA, the CDR3 is TGTGCCTGGAGCGGCAGGGGCTCTGGAAACACCATATATTTT. Translating it yields CAWSGRGSGNTIYF.

V is TRBV3-1 and J is TRBJ2-1, with 12 bases matching TRBD2. The CDR3 runs 19 residues. V was pared by 2 bases and J by 6 bases, with 14 bases of the junction left unmatched. Germline V gene lookup returns CDR1 LGHDT and CDR2 YNNKEL (reference sequence). CDR3 nucleotide sequence: TGTGCCAGCAGCCAAAAGGGACTAGCGGGTGAAACCGGGGTCAATGAGCAGTTCTTC. As protein: CASSQKGLAGETGVNEQFF.

J is TRBJ2-7 and V is TRBV20-1; 8 bases match TRBD1. CDR1 and CDR2 from the germline V gene are DFQATT and SNEGSKA (reference sequence). The length of the CDR3 is 13 residues. The J segment lost 1 base and the V segment lost 5 bases, leaving 4 bases of the junction unmatched. The CDR3 nucleotides are TGCAGTGCTCTCCGGGACAGGTCCTACGAGCAGTACTTC. Translating it yields CSALRDRSYEQYF.

The chain joins TRBV6-1 to TRBJ2-6, with D possibly matching TRBD1 (6 bases). The CDR3 is 15 residues long. Germline V gives CDR1 MNHNS, CDR2 SASEGT. Trimming took 8 bases from V and 5 from J, leaving 16 bases between them. CDR3 DNA sequence: TGTGCCAGCGCTCCCGGGACACGGTGGGCCAACGTCCTGACTTTC. Residues: CASAPGTRWANVLTF.

The chain couples TRBV2 to TRBJ1-6, with D perhaps matching TRBD1 (5 bases). V was cut by 4 bases and J by 9 bases, with 19 bases left in between. CDR1 SNHLY and CDR2 FYNNEI come from the germline V gene. The CDR3 is 16 amino acids. CDR3 DNA sequence: TGTGCCAGCAGTGTAACCGGGACCCCCCGAGGTTCACCCCTCCACTTT. Translating gives CASSVTGTPRGSPLHF.

This clonotype has at least ten counts. The chain links TRBV7-2 to TRBJ2-5; D is ambiguous. Germline-derived CDR1 and CDR2 are SGHTA and FQGNSA. The CDR3 has 13 residues. V lost 5 bases and J 1 base, leaving 8 bases between the germline ends. CDR3 bases: TGTGCCAGCAGCGGACGGTCCCAAGAGACCCAGTACTTC. It is translated as CASSGRSQETQYF.

A note on this clonotype: A much more abundant neighbour one base away suggests this may be a read error. The chain combines TRBV20-1 with TRBJ2-3; a weak D match, TRBD2 (7 bases). CDR1 DFQATT and CDR2 SNEGSKA come from the germline V gene (reference sequence). The CDR3 runs 15 residues. Trimming removed 3 bases at V and 2 bases at J, with 15 bases between. This chain's CDR3 is CSARAGATFTDTQYF. CDR3 nucleotide sequence: TGCAGTGCTAGGGCGGGGGCTACTTTCACAGATACGCAGTATTTT.